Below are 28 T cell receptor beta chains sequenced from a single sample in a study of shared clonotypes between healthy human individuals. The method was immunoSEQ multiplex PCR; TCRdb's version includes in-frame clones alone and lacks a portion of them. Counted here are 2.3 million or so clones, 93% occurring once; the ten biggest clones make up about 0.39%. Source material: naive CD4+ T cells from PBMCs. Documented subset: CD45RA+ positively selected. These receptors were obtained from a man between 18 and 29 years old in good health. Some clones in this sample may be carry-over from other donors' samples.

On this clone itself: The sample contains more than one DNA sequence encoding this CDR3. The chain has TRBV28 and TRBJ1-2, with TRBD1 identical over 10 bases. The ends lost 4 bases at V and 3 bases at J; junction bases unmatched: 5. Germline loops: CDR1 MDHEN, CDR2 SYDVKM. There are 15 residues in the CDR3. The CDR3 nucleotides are TGTGCCAGCAGTTCGACAGGGGGCGCTGACTATGGCTACACCTTC. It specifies CASSSTGGADYGYTF.

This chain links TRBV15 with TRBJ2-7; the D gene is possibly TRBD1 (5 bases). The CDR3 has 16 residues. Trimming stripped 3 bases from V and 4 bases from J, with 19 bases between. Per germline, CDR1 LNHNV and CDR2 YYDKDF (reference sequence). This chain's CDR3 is CATSSSLLVGVYEQYF. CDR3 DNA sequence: TGTGCCACCAGCAGTTCCCTTCTGGTAGGGGTTTACGAGCAGTACTTC.

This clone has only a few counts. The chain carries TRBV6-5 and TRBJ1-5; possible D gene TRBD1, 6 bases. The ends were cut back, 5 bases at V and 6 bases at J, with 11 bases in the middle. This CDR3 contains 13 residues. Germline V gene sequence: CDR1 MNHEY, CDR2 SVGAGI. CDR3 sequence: CASSLGQSQPQHF. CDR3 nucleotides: TGTGCCAGCAGTCTCGGACAGTCTCAGCCCCAGCATTTT.

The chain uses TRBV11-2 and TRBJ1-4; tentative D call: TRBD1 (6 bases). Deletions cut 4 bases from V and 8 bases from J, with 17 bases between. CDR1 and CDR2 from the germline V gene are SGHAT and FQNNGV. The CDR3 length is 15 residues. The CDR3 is CASSSAQGAREKLFF. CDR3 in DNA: TGTGCCAGCAGCTCAGCACAGGGTGCTCGGGAAAAACTGTTTTTT.

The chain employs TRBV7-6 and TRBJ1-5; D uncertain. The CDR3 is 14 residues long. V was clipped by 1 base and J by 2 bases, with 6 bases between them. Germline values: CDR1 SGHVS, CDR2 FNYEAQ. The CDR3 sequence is CASSLVEGNQPQHF. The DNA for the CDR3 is TGTGCCAGCAGCTTAGTAGAGGGCAATCAGCCCCAGCATTTT.

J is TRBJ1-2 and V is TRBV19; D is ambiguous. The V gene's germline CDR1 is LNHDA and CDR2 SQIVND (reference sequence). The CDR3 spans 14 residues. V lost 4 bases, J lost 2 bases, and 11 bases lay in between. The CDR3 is CASSTGRGNYGYTF. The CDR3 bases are TGTGCCAGTAGTACGGGTCGCGGGAACTATGGCTACACCTTC.

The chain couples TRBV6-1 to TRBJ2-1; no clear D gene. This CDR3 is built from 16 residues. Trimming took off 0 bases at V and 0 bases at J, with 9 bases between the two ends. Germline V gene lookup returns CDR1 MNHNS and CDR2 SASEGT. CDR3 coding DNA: TGTGCCAGCAGTGAAGCGCGTGCGAGCTCCTACAATGAGCAGTTCTTC. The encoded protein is CASSEARASSYNEQFF.

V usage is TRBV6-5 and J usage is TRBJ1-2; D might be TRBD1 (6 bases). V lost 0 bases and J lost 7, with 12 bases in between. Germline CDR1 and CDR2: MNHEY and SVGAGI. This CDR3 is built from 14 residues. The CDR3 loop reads CASSYSQGRGGYTF. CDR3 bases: TGTGCCAGCAGTTACTCCCAGGGGCGCGGTGGCTACACCTTC.

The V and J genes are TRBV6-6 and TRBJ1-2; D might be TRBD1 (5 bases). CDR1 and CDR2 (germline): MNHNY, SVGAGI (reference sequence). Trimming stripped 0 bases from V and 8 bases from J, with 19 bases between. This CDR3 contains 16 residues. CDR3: CASSYSGPTSRDGYTF. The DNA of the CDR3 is TGTGCCAGCAGTTACTCGGGACCGACCAGCCGGGACGGCTACACCTTC.

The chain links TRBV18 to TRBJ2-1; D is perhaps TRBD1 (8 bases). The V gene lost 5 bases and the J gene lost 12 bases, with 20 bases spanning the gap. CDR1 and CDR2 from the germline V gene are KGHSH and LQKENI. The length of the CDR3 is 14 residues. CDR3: CASSERTGPGGQFF. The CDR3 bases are TGTGCCAGCTCAGAAAGGACAGGGCCGGGGGGGCAGTTCTTC.

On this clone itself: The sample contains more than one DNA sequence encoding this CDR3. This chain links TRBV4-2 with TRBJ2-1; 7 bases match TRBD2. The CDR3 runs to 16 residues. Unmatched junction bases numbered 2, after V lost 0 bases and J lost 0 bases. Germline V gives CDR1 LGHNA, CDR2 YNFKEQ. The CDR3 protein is CASSQEAGLSYNEQFF. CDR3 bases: TGTGCCAGCAGCCAAGAAGCGGGGCTCTCCTACAATGAGCAGTTCTTC.

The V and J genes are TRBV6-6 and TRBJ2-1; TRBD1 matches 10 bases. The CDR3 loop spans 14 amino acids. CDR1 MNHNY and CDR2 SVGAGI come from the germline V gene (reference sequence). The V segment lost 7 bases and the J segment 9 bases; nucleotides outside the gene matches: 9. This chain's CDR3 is CASKGQGVRGEQFF. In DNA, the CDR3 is TGTGCCAGCAAAGGACAGGGGGTGAGGGGTGAGCAGTTCTTC.

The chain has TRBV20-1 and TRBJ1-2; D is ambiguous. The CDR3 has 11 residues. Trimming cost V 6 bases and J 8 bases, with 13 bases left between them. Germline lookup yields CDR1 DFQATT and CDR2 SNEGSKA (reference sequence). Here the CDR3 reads CSANRGPGYTF. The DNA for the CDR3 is TGCAGTGCGAATCGAGGTCCGGGCTACACCTTC.

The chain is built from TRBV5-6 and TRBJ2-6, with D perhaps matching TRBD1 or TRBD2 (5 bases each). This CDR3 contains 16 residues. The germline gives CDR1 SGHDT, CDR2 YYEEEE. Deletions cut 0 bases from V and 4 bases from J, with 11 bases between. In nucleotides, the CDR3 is TGTGCCAGCAGCTTGGGGGGGATGATAGGGGCCAACGTCCTGACTTTC. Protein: CASSLGGMIGANVLTF.

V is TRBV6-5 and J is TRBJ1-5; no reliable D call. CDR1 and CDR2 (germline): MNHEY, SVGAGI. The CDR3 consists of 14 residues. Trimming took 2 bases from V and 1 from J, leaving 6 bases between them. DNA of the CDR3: TGTGCCAGCAGTTACCTGGACAGCAATCAGCCCCAGCATTTT. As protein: CASSYLDSNQPQHF.

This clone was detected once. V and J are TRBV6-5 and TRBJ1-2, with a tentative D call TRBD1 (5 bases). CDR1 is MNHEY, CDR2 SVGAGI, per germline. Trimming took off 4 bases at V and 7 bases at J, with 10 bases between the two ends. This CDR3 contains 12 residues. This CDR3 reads CASSLSGSGYTF. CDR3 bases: TGTGCCAGCAGTTTATCAGGGTCTGGCTACACCTTC.

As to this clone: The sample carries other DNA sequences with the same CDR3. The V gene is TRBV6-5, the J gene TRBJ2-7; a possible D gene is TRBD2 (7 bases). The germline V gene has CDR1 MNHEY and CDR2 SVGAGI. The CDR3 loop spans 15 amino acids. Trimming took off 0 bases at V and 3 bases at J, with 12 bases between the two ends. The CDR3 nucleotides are TGTGCCAGCAGTTACTCATCGGGGGGCGGCTACGAGCAGTACTTC. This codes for CASSYSSGGGYEQYF.

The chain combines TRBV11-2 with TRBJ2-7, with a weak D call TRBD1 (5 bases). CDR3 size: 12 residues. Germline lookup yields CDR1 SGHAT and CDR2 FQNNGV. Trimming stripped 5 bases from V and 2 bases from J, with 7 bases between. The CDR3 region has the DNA TGTGCCAGCAGCCCCAGGGCCTACGAGCAGTACTTC. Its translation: CASSPRAYEQYF. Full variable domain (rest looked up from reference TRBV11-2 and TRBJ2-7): EAGVAQSPRYKIIEKRQSVAFWCNPISGHATLYWYQQILGQGPKLLIQFQNNGVVDDSQLPKDRFSAERLKGVDSTLKIQPAKLEDSAVYLCASSPRAYEQYFGPGTRLTVT.

CDR3 bases: TGTGCCAGCAGCCCCGGGAGCACCGGGGAGCTGTTTTTT. Its protein product is CASSPGSTGELFF. The chain couples TRBV11-2 to TRBJ2-2; tentative D call: TRBD2 (6 bases). The germline gives CDR1 SGHAT, CDR2 FQNNGV. The V and J ends lost 5 bases and 4 bases respectively, with 8 bases between them. The CDR3 totals 13 residues. Based on the CDR3 plus reference TRBV11-2 and TRBJ2-2, the full variable domain is EAGVAQSPRYKIIEKRQSVAFWCNPISGHATLYWYQQILGQGPKLLIQFQNNGVVDDSQLPKDRFSAERLKGVDSTLKIQPAKLEDSAVYLCASSPGSTGELFFGEGSRLTVL.

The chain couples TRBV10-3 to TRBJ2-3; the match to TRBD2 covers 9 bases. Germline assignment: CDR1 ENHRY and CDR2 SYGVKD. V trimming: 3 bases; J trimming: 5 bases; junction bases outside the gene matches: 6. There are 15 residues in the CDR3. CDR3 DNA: TGTGCCATCAGTGATAGCGGGAGAAGGGGAGATACGCAGTATTTT. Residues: CAISDSGRRGDTQYF.

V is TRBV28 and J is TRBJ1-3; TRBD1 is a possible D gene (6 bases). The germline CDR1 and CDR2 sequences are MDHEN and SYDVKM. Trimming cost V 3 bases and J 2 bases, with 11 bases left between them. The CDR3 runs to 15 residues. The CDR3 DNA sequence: TGTGCCAGCAGTTTTGAAGGGGGAGCTGGAAACACCATATATTTT. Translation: CASSFEGGAGNTIYF.

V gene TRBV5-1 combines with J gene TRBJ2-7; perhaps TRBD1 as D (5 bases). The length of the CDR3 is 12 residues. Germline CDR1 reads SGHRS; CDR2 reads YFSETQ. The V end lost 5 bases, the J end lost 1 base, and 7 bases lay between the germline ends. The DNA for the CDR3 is TGCGCCAGCAGGCAGGGTTCCTACGAGCAGTACTTC. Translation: CASRQGSYEQYF.

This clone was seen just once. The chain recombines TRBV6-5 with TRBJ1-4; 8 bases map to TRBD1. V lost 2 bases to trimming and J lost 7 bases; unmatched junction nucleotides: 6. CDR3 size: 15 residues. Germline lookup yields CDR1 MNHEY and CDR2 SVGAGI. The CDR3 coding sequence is TGTGCCAGCAGTTACACGACAGGGGTTGGTGAAAAACTGTTTTTT. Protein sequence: CASSYTTGVGEKLFF.

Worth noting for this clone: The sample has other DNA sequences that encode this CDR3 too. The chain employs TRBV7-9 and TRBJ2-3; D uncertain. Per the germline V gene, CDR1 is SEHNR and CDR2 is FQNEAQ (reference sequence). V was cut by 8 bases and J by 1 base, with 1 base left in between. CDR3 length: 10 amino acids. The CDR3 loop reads CASGTDTQYF. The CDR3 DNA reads TGTGCCAGCGGCACAGATACGCAGTATTTT.

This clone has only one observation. CDR3 nucleotide sequence: TGCGCCAGCAGCTTGAGGGGCGTCGACACCGGGGAGCTGTTTTTT. It codes for CASSLRGVDTGELFF. The V call is TRBV5-1, the J call TRBJ2-2; D might be TRBD1 (5 bases). The CDR3 consists of 15 residues. CDR1 is SGHRS and CDR2 is YFSETQ in the germline V gene. The V end was cut by 1 base, the J end by 3 bases, with 10 bases between.

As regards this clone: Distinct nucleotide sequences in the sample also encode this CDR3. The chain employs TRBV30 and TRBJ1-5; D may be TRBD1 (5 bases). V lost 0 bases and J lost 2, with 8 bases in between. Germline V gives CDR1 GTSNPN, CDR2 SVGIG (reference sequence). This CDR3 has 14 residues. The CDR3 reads CAWSVGGGNQPQHF. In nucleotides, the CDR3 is TGTGCCTGGAGTGTCGGGGGTGGCAATCAGCCCCAGCATTTT.

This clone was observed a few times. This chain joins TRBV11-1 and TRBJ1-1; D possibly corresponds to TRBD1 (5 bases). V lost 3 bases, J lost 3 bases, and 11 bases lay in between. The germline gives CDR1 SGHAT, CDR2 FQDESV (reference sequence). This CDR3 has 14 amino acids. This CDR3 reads CASSFEGRYTEAFF. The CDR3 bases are TGTGCCAGCAGCTTTGAGGGGAGGTACACTGAAGCTTTCTTT.

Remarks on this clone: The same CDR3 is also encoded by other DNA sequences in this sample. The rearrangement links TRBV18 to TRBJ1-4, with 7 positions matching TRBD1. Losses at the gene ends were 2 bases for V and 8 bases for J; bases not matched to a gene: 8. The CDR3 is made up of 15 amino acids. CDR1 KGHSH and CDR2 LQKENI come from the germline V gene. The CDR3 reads CASSPTTGGGEKLFF. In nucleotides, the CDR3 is TGTGCCAGCTCACCAACGACAGGAGGGGGCGAAAAACTGTTTTTT.